What follows are 19 T cell receptor beta chains derived from one specimen sequenced in a study of T cells in Graves' hyperthyroidism and ophthalmopathy. RNA transcripts provided the source from which TCR beta CDR3 regions were amplified. The primer set for the first-round RT-PCR of the TCR CDR3 was HTBI. TCRdb recomputed calls from the multiplex PCR reads with MiXCR, one row per CDR3 protein. The data contain about 350,000 distinct CDR3 sequences, roughly 13% of them seen just once; the ten biggest clones take up approximately 23%. The sequenced sample consisted of blood. Receptors originate from a woman between 25 and 40 years old with Graves' hyperthyroidism.

The table lists this clonotype with many counts. The gene calls are TRBV24-1 and TRBJ1-2; D is uncertain. Between the trimmed V and J ends, which lost 4 bases and 8 bases, there was a span of 13 bases. In germline, CDR1 is KGHDR, CDR2 SFDVKD. The CDR3 is made up of 13 amino acids. The CDR3 nucleotides are TGTGCCACCAGTGACGACGGACTTAGCGGCTACACCTTC. Its translation is CATSDDGLSGYTF.

This chain connects TRBV15 to TRBJ2-1; no reliable D call. CDR3 length: 12 residues. Between the trimmed V and J ends, which lost 3 bases and 7 bases, there was a span of 7 bases. Germline V gene sequence: CDR1 LNHNV, CDR2 YYDKDF (reference sequence). CDR3: CATSSFPNEQFF. For the CDR3, the DNA is TGTGCCACCAGCAGCTTCCCTAATGAGCAGTTCTTC.

This clonotype was observed a handful of times. The junction departs from germline at one end; a sequencing error may be responsible. V usage is TRBV3-1 and J usage is TRBJ2-5; D unresolved. The CDR3 contains 15 residues. In germline, CDR1 is LGHDT, CDR2 YNNKEL (reference sequence). The CDR3, as DNA: TGTGCCAGCAGCCAAGACTGGGTGGCCCAAGGGACCCAGTACTTC. Its translation is CASSQDWVAQGTQYF.

The gene calls are TRBV11-2 and TRBJ1-1; a possible D gene is TRBD1 (6 bases). Germline V CDR1 and CDR2: SGHAT, FQNNGV. V shed 6 bases and J shed 11 bases, with 16 bases lying between them. The CDR3 is 12 residues long. The CDR3 coding sequence is TGTGCCAGCAGTACTAACAGGGTTTCGGCTTTCTTT. Translation: CASSTNRVSAFF.

This clonotype was seen a handful of times. The V and J genes are TRBV4-3 and TRBJ2-7; D possibly matches TRBD1 or TRBD2 (5 bases each). Trimming cost V 3 bases and J 4 bases, with 22 bases left between them. CDR1 and CDR2 (germline): LGHNA, YSLEER. This CDR3 is built from 17 residues. CDR3 sequence: CASSQIGHRTGGYEQYF. CDR3 in DNA: TGCGCCAGCAGCCAGATTGGACATCGGACTGGAGGATACGAGCAGTACTTC.

This clonotype appeared a few times. The chain is built from TRBV27 and TRBJ2-7, with 8 positions matching TRBD1. CDR3 length: 15 residues. The germline CDR1 and CDR2 sequences are MNHEY and SMNVEV (reference sequence). The V and J ends lost 3 bases and 3 bases, in that order; junction bases with no gene match: 7. The CDR3 DNA reads as TGTGCCAGCAGTTTTCGCGGACAGGGCCACTACGAGCAGTACTTC. Translated: CASSFRGQGHYEQYF.

This clonotype was seen ten or more times. This chain uses TRBV7-9 with TRBJ2-5; D is possibly TRBD1 (5 bases). V lost 5 bases, J lost 2 bases, and 12 bases lay in between. This CDR3 contains 14 residues. Germline CDR1 reads SEHNR; CDR2 reads FQNEAQ (reference sequence). The CDR3 sequence is CASSPDSEQETQYF. Here the CDR3 DNA reads TGTGCCAGCAGCCCAGACAGCGAGCAAGAGACCCAGTACTTC. Based on the CDR3 plus reference TRBV7-9 and TRBJ2-5, the full variable domain is DTGVSQNPRHKITKRGQNVTFRCDPISEHNRLYWYRQTLGQGPEFLTYFQNEAQLEKSRLLSDRFSAERPKGSFSTLEIQRTEQGDSAMYLCASSPDSEQETQYFGPGTRLLVL.

This clonotype was observed a few times. This rearrangement joins TRBV10-3 to TRBJ1-2; D is uncertain. Between the trimmed V and J ends, which lost 2 bases and 8 bases, there was a span of 9 bases. Germline CDR1 and CDR2: ENHRY and SYGVKD. This CDR3 contains 12 residues. The CDR3 is CAISEGTDGYTF. In DNA form, the CDR3 reads TGTGCCATCAGTGAGGGAACGGACGGCTACACCTTC.

This clonotype has a count of ten or more. The chain links TRBV28 to TRBJ1-6, with unresolved D. The V end lost 3 bases, the J end lost 0 bases, and 6 bases lay between the germline ends. Germline CDR1 is MDHEN and CDR2 is SYDVKM. The CDR3 is made up of 15 amino acids. The CDR3 spells CASSFQSSYNSPLHF. The CDR3 nucleotides are TGTGCCAGCAGTTTCCAGAGCTCCTATAATTCACCCCTCCACTTT.

This clonotype was detected ten times or more. The rearrangement links TRBV11-2 to TRBJ2-7, with TRBD1 matching over 10 bases. Germline V gene lookup returns CDR1 SGHAT and CDR2 FQNNGV. This CDR3 has 14 residues. J gave up 5 bases and V 3 bases, and 4 bases lay outside the gene matches. This chain's CDR3 is CASSLGTGVHEQYF. The CDR3 DNA sequence: TGTGCCAGCAGCTTGGGGACAGGGGTCCACGAGCAGTACTTC.

The V call is TRBV6-1, the J call TRBJ1-5, with 7 positions matching TRBD1. With V trimmed by 10 bases and J by 6 bases, 12 bases remained unmatched. This CDR3 comprises 14 residues. CDR1 and CDR2 from the germline V gene are MNHNS and SASEGT. This chain's CDR3 is CATIGTAPRQPQHF. Written as DNA, the CDR3 is TGTGCCACGATAGGGACAGCCCCCCGTCAGCCCCAGCATTTT.

There are many counts of this clonotype. This chain connects TRBV6-1 to TRBJ1-1, with 9 positions matching TRBD1. With 6 bases clipped from V and 1 base from J, the junction kept 3 bases outside the gene matches. This CDR3 region has 14 residues. Per germline, CDR1 MNHNS and CDR2 SASEGT. CDR3 residues: CASRGTGKNTEAFF. Here the CDR3 DNA reads TGTGCCAGCAGGGGGACAGGGAAGAACACTGAAGCTTTCTTT.

This clonotype was seen repeatedly, ten times or more. This chain connects TRBV11-2 to TRBJ1-6; tentatively, D is TRBD1 (6 bases). Germline CDR1 and CDR2: SGHAT and FQNNGV. V lost 5 bases and J 6 bases, leaving 11 bases between the germline ends. The CDR3 totals 14 residues. The CDR3 bases are TGTGCCAGCAGCCCGAACAGGGCTAATTCACCCCTCCACTTT. Encoded protein: CASSPNRANSPLHF.

In this sample, this clonotype turned up a few times. The chain is built from TRBV20-1 and TRBJ2-3; D ambiguous. V lost 0 bases, J lost 5 bases, and 12 bases lay in between. The germline CDR1 and CDR2 sequences are DFQATT and SNEGSKA (reference sequence). This CDR3 contains 14 residues. CDR3 coding DNA: TGCAGTGCTAGAGATAGGTGGGGTGGAGATACGCAGTATTTT. It specifies CSARDRWGGDTQYF.

In its sample, this clonotype was seen many times. The rearrangement uses TRBV6-1 and TRBJ2-3; 12 bases are a match to TRBD2. V dropped 6 bases and J dropped 7; count of bases not matched to a gene: 5. Germline V gene sequence: CDR1 MNHNS, CDR2 SASEGT. CDR3 length: 14 residues. As DNA, the CDR3 is TGTGCCAGCAGGACTAGCGGGAGTCTCTATACGCAGTATTTT. This gives the protein CASRTSGSLYTQYF.

This clonotype was seen a few times. The CDR3 coding sequence is TGCAGTGCTAGCTCCACGAGCAATCAGCCCCAGCATTTT. Its translation: CSASSTSNQPQHF. This chain connects TRBV20-1 to TRBJ1-5, with D uncertain. V lost 3 bases and J 1 base, leaving 7 bases between the germline ends. CDR1 DFQATT and CDR2 SNEGSKA come from the germline V gene (reference sequence). The CDR3 is 13 amino acids.

The chain carries TRBV2 and TRBJ2-1, with a tentative D call TRBD1 (6 bases). CDR3 size: 15 residues. Germline CDR1 reads SNHLY; CDR2 reads FYNNEI. V lost 5 bases and J 0 bases, leaving 11 bases between the germline ends. The chain's CDR3 is CASSSDRNSYNEQFF. The DNA of the CDR3 is TGTGCCAGCAGTTCGGACAGAAACTCCTACAATGAGCAGTTCTTC.

This clonotype was recorded at least ten times. This chain connects TRBV30 to TRBJ2-2, with TRBD1 matching over 8 bases. V was pared by 3 bases and J by 7 bases, with 10 bases of the junction left unmatched. Germline assignment: CDR1 GTSNPN and CDR2 SVGIG (reference sequence). This CDR3 has 15 residues. The CDR3 loop is CAWRTRAGGSGELFF. CDR3 bases: TGTGCCTGGAGGACCCGGGCAGGGGGCAGCGGGGAGCTGTTTTTT.

Ten or more counts support this clonotype. This chain links TRBV7-8 with TRBJ2-1; 12 nucleotides line up with TRBD2. Losses at the gene ends were 5 bases for V and 4 bases for J; bases not matched to a gene: 9. CDR3 length: 17 residues. Germline V gene data show CDR1 as SGHVS and CDR2 as FQNEAQ. CDR3 sequence: CASSPRLAGVGYNEQFF. CDR3 coding DNA: TGTGCCAGCAGCCCAAGACTAGCGGGAGTGGGTTACAATGAGCAGTTCTTC.